This TCR beta chain was sequenced in a study of Graves' ophthalmopathy and Graves' hyperthyroidism. About the study: The collection of peripheral blood took place at initial diagnosis, before any treatment.

This clonotype was observed many times. Its antigen remains unidentified. Ineligible for inclusion were patients with other autoimmune diseases, uncontrolled infections, pregnancy or lactation. The TCR beta CDR3 regions underwent amplification from RNA transcripts. Second-round multiplex PCR followed a first-round RT-PCR using HTBI primers. TCRdb recomputed calls from the multiplex PCR reads with MiXCR, one row per CDR3 protein. The data contain 650,000 to 900,000 distinct CDR3 sequences, roughly two fifths of them singletons. CDR1 is SGHKS and CDR2 is YYEKEE in the germline V gene (reference sequence). The CDR3 sequence is 14 residues long. With 4 bases clipped from V and 6 bases from J, the junction kept 5 bases outside the gene matches. Broader study findings: Detected in blood as well were most expanded thyroid clonotypes with frequency above 0.001. The model forecast ophthalmopathy progression, reaching roughly 70% sensitivity and roughly 72% specificity.

The chain couples TRBV5-5 to TRBJ1-5; TRBD1 matches at 9 bases. The sequence was obtained from an adult man with Graves' ophthalmopathy. The sequencing sample was made of peripheral blood. The DNA of the CDR3 is TGTGCCAGCAGCCTGGACAGGGGAAGTCAGCCCCAGCATTTT. Translating gives CASSLDRGSQPQHF.